The next 23 T cell receptor beta chains were all read from a single sample in a study of cytomegalovirus exposure and HLA in healthy donors (dated by TCRdb to between 2016 and 2019). Library construction relied on the immunoSEQ multiplex PCR assay. A mixture of 60 forward primers for TCR Vbeta segments and 13 reverse primers for TCR Jbeta segments was used in the multiplex PCR. The table was pulled from immuneACCESS by TCRdb, which kept in-frame rearrangements only. Such tables lose some clones; where checked, under half of the loss comes from unresolved V genes, and the rest has no known cause. This sample lists 150,000 or so clones; approximately 80% were detected once. The top ten constitute over 3% of the sample. The sample was PBMCs. The receptor set was obtained from a woman between 35 and 50 years old in good health and CMV-seronegative.

CDR3 nucleotides: TGTGCCAGCAGCCCTCAGGAGGACAGTGCTGGCTACACCTTC. Translating it yields CASSPQEDSAGYTF. The chain combines TRBV7-8 with TRBJ1-2, with D possibly TRBD1 on 6 matching bases. The CDR3 has 14 residues. The V and J ends lost 5 bases and 7 bases respectively, with 17 bases between them. In germline, CDR1 is SGHVS, CDR2 FQNEAQ.

This chain uses TRBV29-1 with TRBJ2-7; TRBD2 is a possible D gene (5 bases). CDR1 SQVTM and CDR2 ANQGSEA come from the germline V gene. Trimming removed 4 bases at V and 6 bases at J, with 13 bases between. The CDR3 length is 12 residues. DNA of the CDR3: TGCAGCGTTGTGATCGGGAAGGCCGAGCAGTACTTC. Protein sequence: CSVVIGKAEQYF.

The rearrangement joins TRBV28 to TRBJ1-2; D is perhaps TRBD1 (6 bases). V gave up 5 bases and J gave up 7 bases, with 26 bases separating them. The length of the CDR3 is 17 residues. Germline lookup yields CDR1 MDHEN and CDR2 SYDVKM. Here the CDR3 DNA reads TGTGCCAGCAGTACTCCAACCCGTCCAGGGGCGCAGGGTGGCTACACCTTC. It yields the protein CASSTPTRPGAQGGYTF.

This chain's CDR3 is CASNPRDFQETQYF. CDR3 coding DNA: TGTGCCAGCAACCCCCGGGACTTCCAAGAGACCCAGTACTTC. The V gene is TRBV7-9, the J gene TRBJ2-5, with D perhaps TRBD2 (6 bases). Germline V gene data show CDR1 as SEHNR and CDR2 as FQNEAQ (reference sequence). V was clipped by 7 bases and J by 1 base, with 13 bases between them. The CDR3 sequence is 14 residues long.

This clone was detected once. CDR3 in DNA: TGTGCCAGCAGCCCACAGGGGATCAGGGGAAACACCATATATTTT. Protein: CASSPQGIRGNTIYF. The chain couples TRBV7-2 to TRBJ1-3; 7 nucleotides line up with TRBD1. Germline V CDR1 and CDR2: SGHTA, FQGNSA. The V segment lost 5 bases and the J segment 4 bases; nucleotides outside the gene matches: 8. This CDR3 contains 15 residues.

This rearrangement joins TRBV25-1 to TRBJ2-7; D gene unclear. The CDR3 sequence is 14 residues long. Trimming removed 8 bases at V and 3 bases at J, with 17 bases between. Germline-derived CDR1 and CDR2 are MGHDK and SYGVNS. The CDR3 loop is CASPIRGAYYEQYF. CDR3 DNA: TGTGCCAGCCCAATACGAGGCGCTTACTACGAGCAGTACTTC.

This clone appeared a few times. The chain joins TRBV6-6 to TRBJ2-3; 8 bases are a match to TRBD1. The V segment lost 4 bases and the J segment 2 bases; nucleotides outside the gene matches: 5. Germline assignment: CDR1 MNHNY and CDR2 SVGAGI (reference sequence). The CDR3 totals 15 residues. The CDR3 is CASSSRQGNTDTQYF. DNA of the CDR3: TGTGCCAGCAGTTCTAGACAGGGGAACACAGATACGCAGTATTTT.

The rearrangement joins TRBV19 to TRBJ1-3, with D possibly being TRBD1 (5 bases). Germline CDR1 LNHDA, CDR2 SQIVND (reference sequence). Trimming cost V 5 bases and J 4 bases, with 12 bases left between them. CDR3 length equals 14 residues. The CDR3 loop reads CASSSRTRGNTIYF. The CDR3 DNA reads TGTGCCAGTAGTTCTCGGACAAGAGGAAACACCATATATTTT.

Points on this clone: A junction end diverges from the germline sequence, so it may reflect a read error. The chain has TRBV7-9 and TRBJ1-1; D is undetermined. Germline V gives CDR1 SEHNR, CDR2 FQNEAQ (reference sequence). The CDR3 consists of 12 residues. CDR3 in DNA: TGTTCCAGCAGCTTAGTGGCCACTGAAGCTTTCTTT. Encoded protein: CSSSLVATEAFF.

The count of this clone is one. The chain recombines TRBV21-1 with TRBJ2-7; no check of the table's D call, TRBD2, against the DNA was made. TRBV21-1 is noted as a pseudogene. The CDR3 is 15 residues long. The CDR3 DNA follows: TGTGCCACCGGACGGAGCGGGGCCGCTTTGGACGAGCAGTACTTC. It specifies CATGRSGAALDEQYF.

J is TRBJ2-6 and V is TRBV6-4, with D possibly matching TRBD1 (6 bases). The germline V gene encodes CDR1 MRHNA and CDR2 SNTAGT. V was pared by 4 bases and J by 0 bases, with 10 bases between. The CDR3 length is 16 residues. DNA for the CDR3: TGTGCCAGCAGTGGCAACAGGGACTCTGGGGCCAACGTCCTGACTTTC. It yields the protein CASSGNRDSGANVLTF.

The chain combines TRBV19 with TRBJ2-1, with 10 bases matching TRBD2. Germline V gene data show CDR1 as LNHDA and CDR2 as SQIVND (reference sequence). This CDR3 is built from 15 residues. The V gene end was trimmed by 3 bases and the J gene end by 5 bases; junction bases not matched to a gene: 4. The CDR3 here is CASSIQLAGNNEQFF. The CDR3, as DNA: TGTGCCAGTAGTATCCAACTAGCGGGAAACAATGAGCAGTTCTTC.

The V gene is TRBV6-1, the J gene TRBJ1-2, with 7 bases lining up with TRBD1. The V segment lost 5 bases and the J segment 4 bases; nucleotides outside the gene matches: 7. The CDR3 runs 14 residues. Germline CDR1 is MNHNS and CDR2 is SASEGT. CDR3 amino acids: CASSRDSGIYGYTF. CDR3 DNA sequence: TGTGCCAGCAGTCGGGACAGTGGGATCTATGGCTACACCTTC.

This clone was picked up one time. The chain couples TRBV28 to TRBJ2-7; 9 bases fit TRBD2. From germline, CDR1 is MDHEN and CDR2 SYDVKM. The CDR3 sequence is 15 residues long. Trimming took 5 bases from V and 4 from J; bases not matched to a gene: 9. Here the CDR3 reads CASSPPGLASYEQYF. The CDR3 DNA sequence: TGTGCCAGCAGTCCACCGGGACTAGCTTCGTACGAGCAGTACTTC.

The gene calls are TRBV6-1 and TRBJ1-2; 8 nucleotides align to TRBD1. The CDR3 consists of 13 residues. J was trimmed by 8 bases and V by 3 bases; bases with no gene match: 5. From germline, CDR1 is MNHNS and CDR2 SASEGT. Here the CDR3 DNA reads TGTGCCAGCAGTGACAGGGGGCACGGCGGCTACACCTTC. The encoded protein is CASSDRGHGGYTF.

The chain uses TRBV30 and TRBJ2-1, with 9 bases that match TRBD2. V was pared by 8 bases and J by 2 bases, with 4 bases of the junction left unmatched. The germline V gene encodes CDR1 GTSNPN and CDR2 SVGIG (reference sequence). The CDR3 covers 13 residues. The DNA of the CDR3 is TGTGCCGTTTTAGCGGGGGCCTACAATGAGCAGTTCTTC. Protein: CAVLAGAYNEQFF.

This clone has only a few counts. The chain combines TRBV12-2 with TRBJ1-5; TRBD1 was called by the table and not checked on the DNA. TRBV12-2 is a listed pseudogene. CDR3 length: 16 amino acids. The DNA of the CDR3 is TGTGCAAGTCGCTTAGCATCGGCCCAGGGTTATCAGCCCCAGCATTTT. Residues: CASRLASAQGYQPQHF.

The genes are TRBV2 and TRBJ1-2; 7 bases line up with TRBD1. Trimming at V came to 5 bases and at J to 6 bases, leaving 3 bases not matched to a gene. The CDR3 consists of 12 residues. Germline V gives CDR1 SNHLY, CDR2 FYNNEI. CDR3 nucleotides: TGTGCCAGCAGTTTTACAGGGGATGGCTACACCTTC. Translated, it gives CASSFTGDGYTF.

V is TRBV6-1 and J is TRBJ1-2; D not resolved. The length of the CDR3 is 15 residues. Trimming left V 6 bases short and J 8 bases short, with 22 bases between. Germline assignment: CDR1 MNHNS and CDR2 SASEGT. The CDR3 loop is CASSGVDKAVGGYTF. The CDR3 DNA reads as TGTGCCAGCAGCGGCGTGGATAAGGCGGTCGGGGGCTACACCTTC.

The gene calls are TRBV2 and TRBJ1-1, with 8 bases aligning to TRBD1. The CDR3 consists of 13 residues. CDR1 is SNHLY and CDR2 is FYNNEI in the germline V gene. Trimming removed 8 bases from V and 3 bases from J; junction bases left unmatched: 5. The CDR3 DNA sequence: TGTGCCAGCGGTTGGGGACAGGACACTGAAGCTTTCTTT. Protein: CASGWGQDTEAFF.

The chain has TRBV28 and TRBJ2-7, with D hard to call. CDR1 and CDR2 from the germline V gene are MDHEN and SYDVKM. The CDR3 is 13 amino acids. V was clipped by 3 bases and J by 1 base, with 7 bases between them. CDR3 residues: CASSFGGSYEQYF. CDR3 DNA: TGTGCCAGCAGTTTCGGCGGATCCTACGAGCAGTACTTC.

In this sample, this clone turned up a few times. The chain combines TRBV5-1 with TRBJ1-1; D ambiguous. The CDR3 length is 14 residues. From germline, CDR1 is SGHRS and CDR2 YFSETQ. V lost 1 base and J 2 bases, leaving 9 bases between the germline ends. CDR3 amino acids: CASSLHLANTEAFF. Here the CDR3 DNA reads TGCGCCAGCAGCTTGCATTTGGCAAACACTGAAGCTTTCTTT.

The rearrangement uses TRBV28 and TRBJ1-2; no definite D call. In germline, CDR1 is MDHEN, CDR2 SYDVKM. V was cut by 3 bases and J by 4 bases, with 9 bases left in between. This CDR3 is 13 amino acids long. The CDR3, as DNA: TGTGCCAGCAGTTTCTGGACTTTCTATGGCTACACCTTC. Translated: CASSFWTFYGYTF.